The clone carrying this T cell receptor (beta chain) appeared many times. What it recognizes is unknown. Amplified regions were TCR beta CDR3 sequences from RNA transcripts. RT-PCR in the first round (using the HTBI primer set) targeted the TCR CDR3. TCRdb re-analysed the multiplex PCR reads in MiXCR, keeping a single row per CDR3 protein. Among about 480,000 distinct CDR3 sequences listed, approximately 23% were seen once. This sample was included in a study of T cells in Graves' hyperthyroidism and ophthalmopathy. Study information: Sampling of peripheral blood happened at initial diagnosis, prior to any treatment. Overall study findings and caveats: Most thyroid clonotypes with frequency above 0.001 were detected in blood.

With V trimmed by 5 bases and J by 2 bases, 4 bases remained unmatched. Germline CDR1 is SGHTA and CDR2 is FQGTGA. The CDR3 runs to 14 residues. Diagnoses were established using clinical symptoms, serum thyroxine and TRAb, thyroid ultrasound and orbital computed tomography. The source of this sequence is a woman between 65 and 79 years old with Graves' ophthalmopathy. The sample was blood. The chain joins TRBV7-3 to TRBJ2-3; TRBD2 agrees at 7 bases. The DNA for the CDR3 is TGTGCCAGCAGCCCAGCGGGGCCCACAGATACGCAGTATTTT. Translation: CASSPAGPTDTQYF.